This is a list of T cell receptor beta chains from one sample in a study of blood T cell repertoires in COVID-19. The protocol was immunoSEQ multiplex PCR, while the TCRdb copy is restricted to in-frame clones and leaves out a portion. This sample has approximately 300,000 clones, with around nine tenths found just once. Sequencing was carried out using peripheral blood. The receptor source for this set is a woman aged 25 to 45 with COVID-19, enrolled during active disease. Each CDR3 is given with its conserved first and last residue. A D gene is named only where the DNA matches it firmly. Some rows mark clone size as missing; the rest say once, few, many or name a class of expanded clone.

clone size	V gene	J gene	D gene	CDR3 protein	CDR3 DNA
NA	TRBV5-4	TRBJ2-4	TRBD2	CASSIATSGSTKNIQYF	TGTGCCAGCAGTATAGCGACTAGCGGGAGTACCAAAAACATTCAGTACTTC
NA	TRBV7-8	TRBJ2-7	NA	CASSLVGSSYEQYF	TGTGCCAGCAGTCTCGTAGGGAGCTCCTACGAGCAGTACTTC
few	TRBV9	TRBJ2-7	NA	CASTSTGTSYEQYF	TGTGCCAGCACCTCGACAGGGACTTCCTACGAGCAGTACTTC
NA	TRBV19	TRBJ1-5	TRBD1	CASSIPWTGSGQPQHF	TGTGCCAGTAGTATCCCCTGGACAGGGTCGGGGCAGCCCCAGCATTTT
NA	TRBV7-3	TRBJ2-2	NA	CASSLTAGGAGELFF	TGTGCCAGCAGCTTAACCGCAGGAGGGGCCGGGGAGCTGTTTTTT
NA	TRBV7-3	TRBJ2-5	TRBD2	CASSREGEETQYF	TGTGCCAGCAGCAGGGAGGGCGAGGAGACCCAGTACTTC
once	TRBV9	TRBJ2-1	TRBD2	CASSVALAGDQRGKQFF	TGTGCCAGCAGCGTAGCATTAGCGGGAGACCAGAGGGGGAAGCAGTTCTTC
NA	TRBV10-3	TRBJ1-1	NA	CAIRQGRAEAFF	TGTGCCATCAGACAGGGAAGGGCTGAAGCTTTCTTT
NA	TRBV11-3	TRBJ1-2	TRBD1	CASSLGQGGCLSGYTF	TGTGCCAGCAGCTTAGGACAGGGGGGTTGTCTCTCTGGCTACACCTTC
NA	TRBV5-1	TRBJ2-7	NA	CASSLLSSYEQYF	TGCGCCAGCAGCTTACTAAGTAGCTACGAGCAGTACTTC
NA	TRBV28	TRBJ2-7	TRBD1	CASSTPGGSHEQYF	TGTGCCAGCAGCACCCCAGGGGGCTCGCACGAGCAGTACTTC
NA	TRBV11-2	TRBJ2-1	TRBD2	CASSLVGLAEIEQFF	TGTGCCAGCAGCTTAGTGGGACTAGCGGAAATCGAGCAGTTCTTC
once	TRBV29-1	TRBJ2-7	TRBD1	CSVGTGGYEQYF	TGCAGCGTTGGGACAGGGGGCTACGAGCAGTACTTC
NA	TRBV24-1	TRBJ2-6	NA	CATSDFRQSSGANVLTF	TGTGCCACCAGTGATTTCCGACAGAGCTCTGGGGCCAACGTCCTGACTTTC
NA	TRBV7-9	TRBJ2-7	NA	CASSSLSYYEQYF	TGTGCCAGCAGCAGCTTATCCTACTACGAGCAGTACTTC
NA	TRBV5-1	TRBJ2-1	TRBD1	CASSSTTGVPYNEQFF	TGCGCCAGCAGCAGCACGACAGGGGTCCCCTACAATGAGCAGTTCTTC
once	TRBV5-1	TRBJ2-1	NA	CASSPRTVSDEQFF	TGCGCCAGCAGCCCCCGGACAGTATCCGATGAGCAGTTCTTC
NA	TRBV7-2	TRBJ2-1	NA	CASSIAGYNEQFF	TGTGCCAGCAGTATCGCAGGGTACAATGAGCAGTTCTTC
NA	TRBV6-5	TRBJ1-3	TRBD1	CASSYPGGVYF	TGTGCCAGCAGTTACCCAGGGGGAGTATATTTT
NA	TRBV7-9	TRBJ1-1	TRBD1	CASSLNRGGTEAFF	TGTGCCAGCAGCTTAAACAGGGGGGGCACTGAAGCTTTCTTT
NA	TRBV28	TRBJ2-1	NA	CASTPESGPIHEQFF	TGTGCCAGCACTCCCGAGAGCGGGCCGATCCATGAGCAGTTCTTC
NA	TRBV7-9	TRBJ2-1	TRBD2	CASSFQTSGSYNEQFF	TGTGCCAGCAGCTTCCAGACTAGCGGGAGTTACAATGAGCAGTTCTTC
few	TRBV6-6	TRBJ2-5	TRBD2	CASTGLAGVEETQYF	TGTGCCAGCACGGGTTTGGCGGGAGTGGAGGAGACCCAGTACTTC
NA	TRBV7-2	TRBJ2-5	TRBD2	CASSSAGLAVSGTQYF	TGTGCCAGCAGCTCCGCGGGACTAGCGGTATCCGGGACCCAGTACTTC
NA	TRBV11-1	TRBJ1-4	NA	CASSLRASGKLFF	TGTGCCAGCAGCTTGAGGGCGAGTGGAAAACTGTTTTTT
NA	TRBV9	TRBJ2-3	TRBD2	CASSEGTSGTYTQYF	TGTGCCAGCAGCGAGGGGACTAGCGGAACCTATACGCAGTATTTT
NA	TRBV6-2/TRBV6-3	TRBJ2-5	TRBD2	CASSYSGLAGETQYF	TGTGCCAGCAGTTATTCAGGGCTAGCGGGAGAGACCCAGTACTTC
NA	TRBV7-2	TRBJ1-2	NA	CASSKDRGNYGYTF	TGTGCCAGCAGCAAGGACAGAGGGAACTATGGCTACACCTTC
NA	TRBV10-3	TRBJ1-4	NA	CAISNPPGKLFF	TGTGCCATCAGCAATCCGCCGGGAAAACTGTTTTTT
once	TRBV2	TRBJ1-1	TRBD1	CASSLSTGWTEAFF	TGTGCCAGCAGTCTTTCGACAGGGTGGACTGAAGCTTTCTTT
NA	TRBV2	TRBJ2-7	NA	CASSGLRGDLGEQYF	TGTGCCAGCAGTGGCCTCAGGGGGGACTTGGGTGAGCAGTACTTC
NA	TRBV4-3	TRBJ2-7	NA	CASSVTQGNEQYF	TGCGCCAGCAGCGTAACTCAGGGTAACGAGCAGTACTTC
NA	TRBV11-3	TRBJ1-6	TRBD1	CASSLGQGRSPLHF	TGTGCCAGCAGCTTAGGACAGGGTAGGTCACCCCTCCACTTT
NA	TRBV2	TRBJ1-1	NA	CASSAGVLNTEAFF	TGTGCCAGCAGTGCAGGGGTTCTGAACACTGAAGCTTTCTTT
NA	TRBV15	TRBJ1-1	NA	CATSHGVANTEAFF	TGTGCCACCAGCCACGGGGTTGCCAACACTGAAGCTTTCTTT
NA	TRBV27	TRBJ1-5	NA	CASRRTANSNQPQHF	TGTGCCAGCAGGCGGACAGCTAATAGCAATCAGCCCCAGCATTTT
NA	TRBV7-9	TRBJ2-7	TRBD2	CASVLHPGLGLSGEQYF	TGTGCCAGCGTCCTACATCCGGGACTAGGACTATCGGGCGAGCAGTACTTC
NA	TRBV28	TRBJ2-3	NA	CASTGGPSTDTQYF	TGTGCCAGCACCGGGGGACCTAGCACAGATACGCAGTATTTT
NA	TRBV20-1	TRBJ2-2	TRBD2	CSASWSGSVSTGELFF	TGCAGTGCTAGTTGGAGCGGGAGTGTTAGCACCGGGGAGCTGTTTTTT
NA	TRBV5-4	TRBJ2-6	TRBD1	CASSTTGLLSGANVLTF	TGTGCCAGCAGCACGACAGGGCTCCTCTCTGGGGCCAACGTCCTGACTTTC
once	TRBV28	TRBJ1-4	TRBD1	CASSFTGGNEKLFF	TGTGCCAGCAGTTTTACAGGGGGAAATGAAAAACTGTTTTTT
NA	TRBV9	TRBJ2-3	TRBD2	CASSVSTSGRAGDTQYF	TGTGCCAGCAGCGTATCCACTAGCGGGAGGGCTGGGGATACGCAGTATTTT